The entry below gives a single TCR beta chain sequence along with its context. This clone was observed a single time. The antigen it recognizes is unknown. Base qualities are not provided; no much larger clone lies one nucleotide away. The immunoSEQ Assay, a bias-controlled multiplex PCR, was used to amplify TCRbeta CDR3 regions from genomic DNA. The published analysis was carried out like this. Nucleated cell counts per sample were estimated from amplification of reference gene primers within the assay. To quantify the absolute abundance of each unique TCRbeta CDR3 rearrangement, sequence reads were collapsed and filtered. For each sample, productive Simpson clonality was calculated by taking the square root of Simpson's diversity index across productive rearrangements. In TCRdb, the immuneACCESS table is reduced to in-frame sequences with V and J assigned. These tables do not hold every clone; where another copy was compared, an unresolved V gene accounts for under half, and the others remain unexplained. The DNA was the basis for D and trimming; V, J and clone size are from that table. This sample holds approximately 100,000 clones; 85% to 90% were observed only once. The leading ten clones occupy around 16% of the sample.

This sample is drawn from a study of blood T cell repertoires in COVID-19 (dated by TCRdb to 2020 to 2021). The study in broad terms: Collaborator samples came from the United States, Italy and Spain and covered acute and convalescent phases of COVID-19. The prospective study material was composed of cDNA or gDNA derived from T cells, B-cell-depleted T cells, or PBMCs. Deeply sampled blood TCRbeta repertoires from subjects exposed to, actively infected with, or recovered from COVID-19 were included in the dataset. A freely available public database, intended as a resource for researchers studying the immune response to SARS-CoV-2, is where the repertoires were released. The samples were drawn from two sources: the first 160 participants of the ongoing ImmuneRACE study, and 1,000 to 1,500 subjects contributed by 6 global collaborators. A de-identified subject ID, COVID-19 status, age in years and sex were almost always included in the sample metadata. Where available, HLA class I and class II types were obtained from metadata supplied by the sample provider rather than from assay-based typing. Study-wide findings and limitations: The amount of clinical and demographic metadata varied by source and participant and was provided uncurated.

Whole blood was collected in K2EDTA tubes by collaborating institutions according to the institutions' own protocols. For TCRbeta analysis, collaborators shipped samples as frozen whole blood, isolated PBMCs, or DNA extracted from either of those sample types. Per the germline V gene, MGHRA is the CDR1 and YSYEKL is the CDR2. Measured from the cysteine to the phenylalanine, the CDR3 is 15 residues long. Only CDR3 DNA remains: 45 bases, in frame from the first base. After removal of 6 bases from V and 9 bases from J, the junction retains 13 bases not matched to a gene. Sequenced sample: peripheral blood. This clonotype originated in a man in his fifties with acute or convalescent COVID-19. The V and J genes are TRBV4-1 and TRBJ2-1, with 8 bases in between that match TRBD1. The DNA sequence follows: TGCGCCAGCAGACGCCTAACGGGACAGGTGGGTGAGCAGTTCTTC. This encodes CASRRLTGQVGEQFF.